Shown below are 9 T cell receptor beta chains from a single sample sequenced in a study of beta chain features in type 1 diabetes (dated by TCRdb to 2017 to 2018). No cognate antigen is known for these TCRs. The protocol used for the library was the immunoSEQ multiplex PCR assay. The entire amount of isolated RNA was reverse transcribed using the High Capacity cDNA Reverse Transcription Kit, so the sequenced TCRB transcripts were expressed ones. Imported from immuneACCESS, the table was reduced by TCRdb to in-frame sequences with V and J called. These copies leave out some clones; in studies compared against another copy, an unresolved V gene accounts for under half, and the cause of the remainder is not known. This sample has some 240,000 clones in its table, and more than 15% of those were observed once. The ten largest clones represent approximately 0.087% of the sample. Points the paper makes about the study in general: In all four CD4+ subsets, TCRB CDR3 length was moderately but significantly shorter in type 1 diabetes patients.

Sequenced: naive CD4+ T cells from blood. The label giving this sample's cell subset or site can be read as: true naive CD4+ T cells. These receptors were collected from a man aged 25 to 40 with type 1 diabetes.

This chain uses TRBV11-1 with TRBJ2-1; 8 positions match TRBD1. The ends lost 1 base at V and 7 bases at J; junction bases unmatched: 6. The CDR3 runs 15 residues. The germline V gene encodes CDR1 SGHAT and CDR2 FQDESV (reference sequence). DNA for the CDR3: TGTGCCAGCAGCTTAGGCGACAGGGACAGGAATGAGCAGTTCTTC. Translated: CASSLGDRDRNEQFF.

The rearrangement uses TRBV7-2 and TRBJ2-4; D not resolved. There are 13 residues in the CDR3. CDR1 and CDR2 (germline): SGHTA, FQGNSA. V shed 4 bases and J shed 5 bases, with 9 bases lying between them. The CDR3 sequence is CASSSRRENIQYF. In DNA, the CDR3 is TGTGCCAGCAGCTCCAGACGGGAAAACATTCAGTACTTC.

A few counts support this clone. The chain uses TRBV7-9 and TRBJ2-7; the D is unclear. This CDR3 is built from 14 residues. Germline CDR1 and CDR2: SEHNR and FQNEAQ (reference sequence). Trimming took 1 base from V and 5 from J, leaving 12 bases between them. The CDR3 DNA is TGTGCCAGCAGCTTAGGGACCGTTGGTGACGAGCAGTACTTC. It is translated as CASSLGTVGDEQYF.

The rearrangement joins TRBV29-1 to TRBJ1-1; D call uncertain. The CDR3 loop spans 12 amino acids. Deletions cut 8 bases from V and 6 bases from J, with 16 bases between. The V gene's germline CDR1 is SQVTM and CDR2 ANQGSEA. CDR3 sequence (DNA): TGCAGCTCTCGAGTGTCCGTCTCTGAAGCTTTCTTT. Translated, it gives CSSRVSVSEAFF.

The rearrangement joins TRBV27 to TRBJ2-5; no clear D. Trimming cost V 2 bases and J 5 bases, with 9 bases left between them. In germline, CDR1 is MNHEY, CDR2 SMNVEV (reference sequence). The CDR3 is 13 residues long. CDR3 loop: CASSLRRVETQYF. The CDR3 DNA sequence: TGTGCCAGCAGTTTACGGCGTGTCGAGACCCAGTACTTC.

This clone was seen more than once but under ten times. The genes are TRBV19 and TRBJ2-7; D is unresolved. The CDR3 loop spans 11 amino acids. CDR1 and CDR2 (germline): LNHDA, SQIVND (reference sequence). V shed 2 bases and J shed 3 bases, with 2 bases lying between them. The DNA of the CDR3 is TGTGCCAGTAGTATAAACTACGAGCAGTACTTC. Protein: CASSINYEQYF. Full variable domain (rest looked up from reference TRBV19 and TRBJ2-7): DGGITQSPKYLFRKEGQNVTLSCEQNLNHDAMYWYRQDPGQGLRLIYYSQIVNDFQKGDIAEGYSVSREKKESFPLTVTSAQKNPTAFYLCASSINYEQYFGPGTRLTVT.

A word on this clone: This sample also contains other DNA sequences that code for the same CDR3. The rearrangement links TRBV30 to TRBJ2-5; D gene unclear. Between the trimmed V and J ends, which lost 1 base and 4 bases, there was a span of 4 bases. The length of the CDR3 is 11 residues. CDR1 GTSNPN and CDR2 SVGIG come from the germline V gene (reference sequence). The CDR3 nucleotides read TGTGCCTGGAGTGGAGGAGAGACCCAGTACTTC. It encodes CAWSGGETQYF.

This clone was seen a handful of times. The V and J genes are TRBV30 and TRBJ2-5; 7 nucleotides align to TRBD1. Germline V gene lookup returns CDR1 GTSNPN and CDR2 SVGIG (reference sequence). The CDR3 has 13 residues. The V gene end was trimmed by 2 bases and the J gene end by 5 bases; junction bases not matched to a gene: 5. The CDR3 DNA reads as TGTGCCTGGAGTTCAGGGGGTCCGGAGACCCAGTACTTC. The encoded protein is CAWSSGGPETQYF.

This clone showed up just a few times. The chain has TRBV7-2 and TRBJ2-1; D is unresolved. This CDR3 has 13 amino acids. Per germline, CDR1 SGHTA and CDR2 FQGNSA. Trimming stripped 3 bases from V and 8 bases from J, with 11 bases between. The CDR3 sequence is CASSFRVADEQFF. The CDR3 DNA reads TGTGCCAGCAGCTTCCGGGTCGCCGATGAGCAGTTCTTC.